This T cell receptor beta chain was recorded in a study of memory CD4+ T cells and cytomegalovirus serostatus. Study results and caveats: CMV serostatus prediction reached median AUC around 0.94, or 0.89 with US-trained model.

Concerning this clone itself: Its antigen is still unknown.

Assay used: immunoSEQ multiplex PCR; TCRdb lists only in-frame clones, some missing. The table shows some 52,000 clones, with 60% to 80% occurring only once. The sort gate was single viable CD3+CD4+CD8-CD45RO+ cells for memory CD4+ T cells. Germline assignment: CDR1 KGHSH and CDR2 LQKENI. The V and J ends lost 3 bases and 3 bases, in that order; junction bases with no gene match: 6. CDR3 length: 18 residues. Sequenced sample: memory CD4+ T cells from blood. This receptor was obtained from an adult in good health and CMV-seronegative. This chain joins TRBV18 and TRBJ2-6, with 12 bases lining up with TRBD1. For the CDR3, the DNA is TGTGCCAGCTCACCGGGGGACAGGGGGCAATATGGGGCCAACGTCCTGACTTTC. It encodes CASSPGDRGQYGANVLTF.